This TCR beta chain is from a study of human T cells and chemical hapten exposure. Study results and caveats: TCRs at high frequency, those above 1 in 1000, did not change with DPC sensitization.

As concerns this clonotype: Its antigen is unidentified.

Time point defined: patch test 2, 6 weeks after DPC sensitization. Treatment of the sample: therapeutic diphenylcyclopropenone sensitization with weekly scalp DPC. Each CDR3 protein gets one entry after TCRdb re-called the RACE reads with MiXCR. This sample has under 100,000 distinct CDR3 sequences; roughly 10% occur once, and the top ten carry more than 4%. The CDR3 consists of 17 residues. Trimming cost V 0 bases and J 5 bases; bases outside gene matches: 6. Germline V lookup: CDR1 LGHDT, CDR2 YNNKEL (reference sequence). Sequencing used whole blood, obtained in connection with sensitization to the hapten diphenylcyclopropenone (DPC). The source of this sequence is a woman aged 45-65 years with alopecia areata. Some clones in this sample may be carry-over from other donors' samples. V is TRBV3-1 and J is TRBJ2-2; 10 nucleotides align to TRBD2. The chain's CDR3 is CASSQDLAGVKTGELFF. The CDR3 nucleotides read TGTGCCAGCAGCCAAGATCTAGCGGGAGTGAAGACCGGGGAGCTGTTTTTT.